The source of this T cell receptor (beta chain) is a study of blood T cell repertoires in COVID-19. About the research overall: Donors in the United States, Italy and Spain gave samples during acute or convalescent COVID-19. PBMCs, B-cell-depleted T cells, or T cells provided the cDNA or gDNA that made up the material.

The CDR3 is made up of 13 amino acids. The V and J ends lost 5 bases and 3 bases, in that order; junction bases with no gene match: 3. This table comes from immunoSEQ multiplex PCR, and its TCRdb copy is limited to in-frame clones, with some not included. The repertoire has under 350,000 clones, 70% to 90% of them found once; the top ten carry about 4%. This clone was seen just once. The chain couples TRBV12-3 or TRBV12-4 to TRBJ1-2; TRBD1 matches 7 bases. The sequence was collected from a man in his thirties or forties who had recovered from COVID-19. The specimen sequenced was PBMCs or T cells enriched from blood (not recorded which). CDR3: CASSTGVDYGYTF. CDR3 sequence (DNA): TGTGCCAGCAGTACAGGGGTTGACTATGGCTACACCTTC.